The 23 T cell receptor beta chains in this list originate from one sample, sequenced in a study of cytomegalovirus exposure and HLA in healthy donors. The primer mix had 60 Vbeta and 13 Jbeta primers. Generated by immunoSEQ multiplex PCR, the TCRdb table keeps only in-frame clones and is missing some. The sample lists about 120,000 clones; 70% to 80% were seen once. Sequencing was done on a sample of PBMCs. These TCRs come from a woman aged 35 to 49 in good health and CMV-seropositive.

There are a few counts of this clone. CDR3 coding DNA: TGTGCCAGTAGTATGCGGTACGTCTCTGGAAACACCATATATTTT. Residues: CASSMRYVSGNTIYF. This sequence joins TRBV19 and TRBJ1-3; no firm D call. Germline assignment: CDR1 LNHDA and CDR2 SQIVND (reference sequence). The CDR3 extends over 15 amino acids. Trimming removed 3 bases from V and 0 bases from J, with 9 bases in between.

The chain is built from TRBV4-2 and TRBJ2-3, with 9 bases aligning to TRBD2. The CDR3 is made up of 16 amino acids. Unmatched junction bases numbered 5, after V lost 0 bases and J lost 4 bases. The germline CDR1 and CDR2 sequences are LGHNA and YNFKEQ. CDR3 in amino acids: CASSQEGGGGADTQYF. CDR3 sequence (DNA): TGTGCCAGCAGCCAAGAAGGGGGCGGGGGGGCAGATACGCAGTATTTT.

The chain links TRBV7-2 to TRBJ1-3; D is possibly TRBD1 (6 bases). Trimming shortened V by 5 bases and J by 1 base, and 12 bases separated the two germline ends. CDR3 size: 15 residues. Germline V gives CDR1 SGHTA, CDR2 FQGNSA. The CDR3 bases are TGTGCCAGCAGCATTTATCAGGGGTCTGGAAACACCATATATTTT. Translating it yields CASSIYQGSGNTIYF.

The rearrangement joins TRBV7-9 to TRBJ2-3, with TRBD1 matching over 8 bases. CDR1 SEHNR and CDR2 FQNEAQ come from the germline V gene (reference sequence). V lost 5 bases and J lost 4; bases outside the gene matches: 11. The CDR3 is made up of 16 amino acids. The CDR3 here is CASSPGQGARADTQYF. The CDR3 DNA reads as TGTGCCAGCAGCCCTGGTCAGGGGGCGAGGGCAGATACGCAGTATTTT.

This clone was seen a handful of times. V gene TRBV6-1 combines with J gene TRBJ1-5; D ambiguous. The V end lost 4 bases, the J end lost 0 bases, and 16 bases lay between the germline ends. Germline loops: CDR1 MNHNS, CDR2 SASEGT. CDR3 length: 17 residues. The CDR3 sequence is CASSGRNSYSSNQPQHF. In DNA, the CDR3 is TGTGCCAGCAGTGGCAGGAACTCCTACTCTAGCAATCAGCCCCAGCATTTT.

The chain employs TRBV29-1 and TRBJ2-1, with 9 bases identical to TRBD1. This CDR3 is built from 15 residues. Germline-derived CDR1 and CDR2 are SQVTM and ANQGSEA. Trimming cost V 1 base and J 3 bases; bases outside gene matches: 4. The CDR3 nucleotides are TGCAGCGTTGAAGGGGGGACAGGGTTCTACAATGAGCAGTTCTTC. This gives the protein CSVEGGTGFYNEQFF.

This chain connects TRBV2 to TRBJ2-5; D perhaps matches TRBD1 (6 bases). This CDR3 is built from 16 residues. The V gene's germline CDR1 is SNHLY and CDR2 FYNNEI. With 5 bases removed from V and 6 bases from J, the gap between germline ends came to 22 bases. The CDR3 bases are TGTGCCAGCAGTCCCCAGACAGGAGCGACGGGGCAGACCCAGTACTTC. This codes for CASSPQTGATGQTQYF.

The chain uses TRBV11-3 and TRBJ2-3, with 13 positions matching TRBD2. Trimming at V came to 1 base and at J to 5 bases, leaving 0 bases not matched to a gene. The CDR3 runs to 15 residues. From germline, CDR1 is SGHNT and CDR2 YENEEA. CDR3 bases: TGTGCCAGCAGCTTAGGACTAGCGGGGGGAGATACGCAGTATTTT. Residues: CASSLGLAGGDTQYF.

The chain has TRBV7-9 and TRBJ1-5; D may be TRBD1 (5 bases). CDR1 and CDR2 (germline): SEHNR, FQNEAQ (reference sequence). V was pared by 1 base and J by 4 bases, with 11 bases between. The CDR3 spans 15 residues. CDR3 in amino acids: CASSLGPGFNQPQHF. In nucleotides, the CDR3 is TGTGCCAGCAGCTTAGGCCCAGGGTTTAATCAGCCCCAGCATTTT. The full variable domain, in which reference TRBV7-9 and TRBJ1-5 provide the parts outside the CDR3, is DTGVSQNPRHKITKRGQNVTFRCDPISEHNRLYWYRQTLGQGPEFLTYFQNEAQLEKSRLLSDRFSAERPKGSFSTLEIQRTEQGDSAMYLCASSLGPGFNQPQHFGDGTRLSIL.

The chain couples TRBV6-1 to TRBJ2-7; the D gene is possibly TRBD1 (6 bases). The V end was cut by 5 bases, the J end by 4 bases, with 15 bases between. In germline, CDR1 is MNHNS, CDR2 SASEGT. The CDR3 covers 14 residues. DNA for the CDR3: TGTGCCAGCAGTAGTGATGGCAGGGGTTACGAGCAGTACTTC. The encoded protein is CASSSDGRGYEQYF.

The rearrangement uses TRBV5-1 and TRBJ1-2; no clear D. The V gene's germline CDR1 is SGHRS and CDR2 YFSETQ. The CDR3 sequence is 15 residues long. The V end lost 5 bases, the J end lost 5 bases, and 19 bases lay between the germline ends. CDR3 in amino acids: CASRVDPTANYGYTF. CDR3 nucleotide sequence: TGCGCCAGCAGAGTCGATCCTACAGCAAATTATGGCTACACCTTC.

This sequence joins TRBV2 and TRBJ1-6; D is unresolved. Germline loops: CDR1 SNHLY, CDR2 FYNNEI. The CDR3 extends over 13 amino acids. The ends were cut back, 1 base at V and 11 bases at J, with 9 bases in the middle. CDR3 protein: CASSEGPRTPLHF. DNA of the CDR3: TGTGCCAGCAGTGAAGGGCCTAGGACACCCCTCCACTTT.

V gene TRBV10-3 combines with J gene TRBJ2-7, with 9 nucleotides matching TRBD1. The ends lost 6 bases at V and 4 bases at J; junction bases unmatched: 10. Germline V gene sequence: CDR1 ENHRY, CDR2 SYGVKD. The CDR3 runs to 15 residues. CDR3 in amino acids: CAIRPGTGKIYEQYF. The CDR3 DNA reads TGTGCCATCAGACCCGGGACAGGGAAGATATACGAGCAGTACTTC.

The CDR3 reads CASSPAAGPGTEAFF. As DNA, the CDR3 is TGTGCCAGCAGCCCGGCGGCGGGGCCCGGCACTGAAGCTTTCTTT. V gene TRBV7-9 combines with J gene TRBJ1-1; D perhaps matches TRBD1 (5 bases). V lost 5 bases and J 4 bases, leaving 17 bases between the germline ends. This CDR3 comprises 15 residues. Germline CDR1 reads SEHNR; CDR2 reads FQNEAQ (reference sequence).

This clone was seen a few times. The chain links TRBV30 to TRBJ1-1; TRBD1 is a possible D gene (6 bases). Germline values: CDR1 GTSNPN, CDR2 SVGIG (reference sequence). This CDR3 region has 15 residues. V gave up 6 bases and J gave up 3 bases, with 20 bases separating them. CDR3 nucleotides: TGTGCCTGTATGGGCCGGGGGGACACCCACACTGAAGCTTTCTTT. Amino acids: CACMGRGDTHTEAFF.

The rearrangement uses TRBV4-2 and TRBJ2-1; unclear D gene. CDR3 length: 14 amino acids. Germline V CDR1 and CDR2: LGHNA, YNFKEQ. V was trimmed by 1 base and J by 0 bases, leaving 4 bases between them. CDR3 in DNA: TGTGCCAGCAGCCAAGGAGGCTCCTACAATGAGCAGTTCTTC. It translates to CASSQGGSYNEQFF.

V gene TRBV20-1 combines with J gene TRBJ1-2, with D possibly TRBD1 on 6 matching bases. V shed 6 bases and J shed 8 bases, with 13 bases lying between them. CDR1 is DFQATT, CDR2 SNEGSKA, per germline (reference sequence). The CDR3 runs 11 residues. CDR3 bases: TGCAGTGCCCCGACAGGATCAGGCTACACCTTC. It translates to CSAPTGSGYTF.

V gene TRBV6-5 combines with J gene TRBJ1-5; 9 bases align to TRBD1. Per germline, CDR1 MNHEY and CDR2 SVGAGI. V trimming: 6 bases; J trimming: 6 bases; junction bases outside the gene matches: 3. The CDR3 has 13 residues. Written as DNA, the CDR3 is TGTGCCAGCAGCCGACAGGGGGGTCAGCCCCAGCATTTT. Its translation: CASSRQGGQPQHF.

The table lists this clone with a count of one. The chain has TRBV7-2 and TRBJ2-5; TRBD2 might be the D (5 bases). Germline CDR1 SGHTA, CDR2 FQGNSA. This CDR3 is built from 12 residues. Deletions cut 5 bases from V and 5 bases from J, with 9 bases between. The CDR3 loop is CASSPWRETQYF. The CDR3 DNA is TGTGCCAGCAGCCCCTGGAGGGAGACCCAGTACTTC.

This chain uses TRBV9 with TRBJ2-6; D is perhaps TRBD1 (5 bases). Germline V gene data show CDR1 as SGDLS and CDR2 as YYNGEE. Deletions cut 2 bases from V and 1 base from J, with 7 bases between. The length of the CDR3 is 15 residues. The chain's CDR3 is CASSVQGSGANVLTF. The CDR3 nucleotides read TGTGCCAGCAGCGTCCAGGGTTCTGGGGCCAACGTCCTGACTTTC.

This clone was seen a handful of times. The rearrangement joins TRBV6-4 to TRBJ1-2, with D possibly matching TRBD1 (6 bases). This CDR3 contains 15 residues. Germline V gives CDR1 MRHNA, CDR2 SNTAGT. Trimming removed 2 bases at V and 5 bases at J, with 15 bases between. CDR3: CASSDGGGSMYGYTF. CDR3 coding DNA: TGTGCCAGCAGTGACGGGGGCGGCTCAATGTATGGCTACACCTTC.

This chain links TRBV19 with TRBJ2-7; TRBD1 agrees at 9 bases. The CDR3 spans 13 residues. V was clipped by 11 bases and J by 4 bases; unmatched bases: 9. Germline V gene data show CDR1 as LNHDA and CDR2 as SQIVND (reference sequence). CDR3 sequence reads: CAASRGQGYEQYF. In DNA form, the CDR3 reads TGTGCCGCATCAAGGGGACAGGGATACGAGCAGTACTTC.

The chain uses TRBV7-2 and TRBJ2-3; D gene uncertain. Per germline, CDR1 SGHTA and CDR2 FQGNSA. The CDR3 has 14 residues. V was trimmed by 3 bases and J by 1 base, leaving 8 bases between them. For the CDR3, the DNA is TGTGCCAGCAGCTTTCAACGGGGCACAGATACGCAGTATTTT. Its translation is CASSFQRGTDTQYF.